These 9 T cell receptor beta chains were all obtained from the same sample, sequenced in a study of technical replicates of blood from a handful of donors (dated by TCRdb to about 2017). The method was the immunoSEQ multiplex PCR assay. TCRdb obtained this table from immuneACCESS and retained in-frame rearrangements with V and J assigned. These tables miss some clones; where compared with another copy, unresolved V genes account for less than half of the shortfall, and the remainder is unexplained. In all, the sample holds some 80,000 clones, and about 96% of those were seen once. The leading ten clones occupy about 0.3% of the sample. The sample was T cells isolated from PBMCs. The receptor set was obtained from a human donor in good health.

This chain connects TRBV7-2 to TRBJ1-5, with D unclear. Trimming stripped 5 bases from V and 0 bases from J, with 2 bases between. From germline, CDR1 is SGHTA and CDR2 FQGNSA. This CDR3 region has 12 residues. The DNA for the CDR3 is TGTGCCAGCAGCCATAGCAATCAGCCCCAGCATTTT. Its protein is CASSHSNQPQHF.

The genes are TRBV6-1 and TRBJ2-1; the D is unclear. The V gene's germline CDR1 is MNHNS and CDR2 SASEGT. V was pared by 6 bases and J by 8 bases, with 14 bases between. CDR3 length equals 13 residues. The CDR3, as DNA: TGTGCCAGCAGAGTACTACCGTTAGATGAGCAGTTCTTC. This encodes CASRVLPLDEQFF.

The CDR3 DNA reads as TGCGCCAGCAGCAACTTCTCTGGGGCCAACGTCCTGACTTTC. Translated, it gives CASSNFSGANVLTF. The chain uses TRBV10-1 and TRBJ2-6; no clear D. Looked up from germline, CDR1 is WNHNN and CDR2 is SYGVQD (reference sequence). V gave up 6 bases and J gave up 0 bases, with 6 bases separating them. The CDR3 sequence is 14 residues long.

A note on this clone: A read error may account for a junction end that differs from germline. This chain joins TRBV7-7 and TRBJ2-5, with TRBD1 matching 12 bases. Germline V gene lookup returns CDR1 SSHAT and CDR2 FNYEAQ (reference sequence). CDR3 size: 15 residues. CDR3 region: CASSLGTGGRETQYF. In DNA, the CDR3 is TGTGCTAGCAGCTTAGGGACAGGGGGCAGGGAGACCCAGTACTTC.

The chain carries TRBV4-1 and TRBJ1-2, with 7 bases fitting TRBD1. The V gene's germline CDR1 is MGHRA and CDR2 YSYEKL. This CDR3 has 15 residues. The ends lost 1 base at V and 6 bases at J; junction bases unmatched: 8. The CDR3 DNA sequence: TGCGCCAGCAGCCAAGTACTTGACAGGGAAGATGGCTACACCTTC. This translates into CASSQVLDREDGYTF.

This chain joins TRBV28 and TRBJ2-7, with 7 bases lining up with TRBD1. The V gene's germline CDR1 is MDHEN and CDR2 SYDVKM. The CDR3 has 14 residues. With V trimmed by 7 bases and J by 5 bases, 11 bases remained unmatched. CDR3 bases: TGTGCCAGCACCCCTGACAGGGTTCTCCACGAGCAGTACTTC. Translated: CASTPDRVLHEQYF.

The V call is TRBV4-2, the J call TRBJ2-3; D may be TRBD1 (6 bases). CDR1 LGHNA and CDR2 YNFKEQ come from the germline V gene. V was cut by 3 bases and J by 2 bases, with 24 bases left in between. This CDR3 is 19 amino acids long. CDR3 in amino acids: CASSHGTTWAASSTDTQYF. Written as DNA, the CDR3 is TGTGCCAGCAGCCACGGGACAACCTGGGCAGCCTCCTCCACAGATACGCAGTATTTT.

The genes are TRBV7-9 and TRBJ2-1, with 12 bases lining up with TRBD2. The V segment lost 2 bases and the J segment 7 bases; nucleotides outside the gene matches: 3. The germline gives CDR1 SEHNR, CDR2 FQNEAQ (reference sequence). There are 15 residues in the CDR3. CDR3 protein: CASSLRTSGKNEQFF. The CDR3 DNA is TGTGCCAGCAGCTTAAGGACTAGCGGGAAGAATGAGCAGTTCTTC.

As regards this clone: Additional DNA sequences in this sample encode the identical CDR3. The V call is TRBV6-5, the J call TRBJ2-7, with TRBD1 matching over 7 bases. The CDR3 spans 14 residues. From germline, CDR1 is MNHEY and CDR2 SVGAGI. Trimming at V came to 2 bases and at J to 1 base, leaving 2 bases not matched to a gene. CDR3 sequence: CASSYGRGSYEQYF. The CDR3 bases are TGTGCCAGCAGTTACGGCAGGGGGTCCTACGAGCAGTACTTC.